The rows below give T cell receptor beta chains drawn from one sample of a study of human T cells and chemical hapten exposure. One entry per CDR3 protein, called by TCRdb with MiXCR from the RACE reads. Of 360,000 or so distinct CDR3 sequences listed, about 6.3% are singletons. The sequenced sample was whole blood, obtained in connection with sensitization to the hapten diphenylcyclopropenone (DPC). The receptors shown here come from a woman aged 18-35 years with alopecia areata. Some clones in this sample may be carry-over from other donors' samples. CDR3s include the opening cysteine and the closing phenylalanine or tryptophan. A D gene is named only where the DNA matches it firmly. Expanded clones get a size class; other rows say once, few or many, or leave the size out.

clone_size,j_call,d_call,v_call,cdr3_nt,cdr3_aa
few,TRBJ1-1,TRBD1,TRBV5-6,TGTGCCAGCAGCTTGGGAGGGACAGGGCACACTGAAGCTTTCTTT,CASSLGGTGHTEAFF
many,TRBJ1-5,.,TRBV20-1,TGCAGTGCTAGGACCAGAGGGACTCAGCCCCAGCATTTT,CSARTRGTQPQHF
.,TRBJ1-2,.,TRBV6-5,TGTGCCAGCAGTTACGCGGGACGTGGATATGGCTACACCTTC,CASSYAGRGYGYTF
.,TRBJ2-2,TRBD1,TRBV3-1,TGTGCCAGCAGCCAAGATTTCGGGACAGTTAACACCGGGGAGCTGTTTTTT,CASSQDFGTVNTGELFF
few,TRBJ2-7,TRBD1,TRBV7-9,TGTGCCAGCAGCTTCTCACAGGGGGGCCGAGAGCAGTACTTC,CASSFSQGGREQYF
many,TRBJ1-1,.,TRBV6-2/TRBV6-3,TGTGCCAGCAGTTTGCGACAGAATGAAGCTTTCTTT,CASSLRQNEAFF
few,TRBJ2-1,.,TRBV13,TGTGCCAGCAGCTTATTTTGGTCCAATGAGCAGTTCTTC,CASSLFWSNEQFF
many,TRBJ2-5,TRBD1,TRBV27,TGTGCCAGCAGTTCCCCTATGCCGGGACAGCAAGAGACCCAGTACTTC,CASSSPMPGQQETQYF
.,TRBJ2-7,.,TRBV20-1,TGCAGTGCTAGAGCAGACACGTACGAGCAGTACTTC,CSARADTYEQYF
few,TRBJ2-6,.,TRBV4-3,TGCGCCAGCAGCCAAGATCGCAGTTCTGGGGCCAACGTCCTGACTTTC,CASSQDRSSGANVLTF
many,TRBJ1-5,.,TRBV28,TGTGCCAGCAGTTTGTCAGGGCTTAGCAATCAGCCCCAGCATTTT,CASSLSGLSNQPQHF
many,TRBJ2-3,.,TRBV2,TGTGCCAGCATTCTAGAGGGAGCCTACACAGATACGCAGTATTTT,CASILEGAYTDTQYF
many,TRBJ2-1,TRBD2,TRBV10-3,TGTGCCATCAGTGAAATACTAGCGCGAGGCAATGAGCAGTTCTTC,CAISEILARGNEQFF
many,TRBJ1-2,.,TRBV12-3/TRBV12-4,TGTGCCAGCAGTACCCGGACAGTCCATCGAGGCTACACCTTC,CASSTRTVHRGYTF
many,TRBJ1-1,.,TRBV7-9,TGTGCCAGCAGCCCCCGGGAGCCTAGTGAAGCTTTCTTT,CASSPREPSEAFF
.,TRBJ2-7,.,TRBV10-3,TGTGCCATCAGCGCCAATCTAGGGACTGTCGAGCAGTACTTC,CAISANLGTVEQYF
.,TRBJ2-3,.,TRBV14,TGTGCCAGCAGCCAAGTTGTCACACACAGGGAAACGCAGTATTTT,CASSQVVTHRETQYF
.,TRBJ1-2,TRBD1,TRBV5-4,TGTGCCAGCAGCTTGGAAATACAGGGGTTCTATGGCTACACCTTC,CASSLEIQGFYGYTF
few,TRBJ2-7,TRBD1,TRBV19,TGTGCCAGCAATTGCAGACCGGGACAGGAGACCTCCTACGAGCAGTACTTC,CASNCRPGQETSYEQYF
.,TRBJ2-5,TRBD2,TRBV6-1,TGTGCCAGCAGAGTGACTAGCGGGCCTGAAGCGGGGACCCAGTACTTC,CASRVTSGPEAGTQYF
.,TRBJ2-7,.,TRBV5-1,TGCGCCAGCAGCTTGGTTGGGGGCTACGAGCAGTACTTC,CASSLVGGYEQYF
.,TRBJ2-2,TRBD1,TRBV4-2,TGTGCCAGCAGCCAGGGAATCCCGGGACAGGGTTGGAGGGGGGAGCTGTTTTTT,CASSQGIPGQGWRGELFF
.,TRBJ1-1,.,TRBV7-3,TGTGCCAGCAGCTTAACGGCAGACACTGAAGCTTTCTTT,CASSLTADTEAFF
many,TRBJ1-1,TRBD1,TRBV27,TGTGCCAGCAGTTTAGGGCAGGGGGCCACTGAAGCTTTCTTT,CASSLGQGATEAFF
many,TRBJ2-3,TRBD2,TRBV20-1,TGCAGTGCACCGGGACTAGCGGGGGGTGGCGATACGCAGTATTTT,CSAPGLAGGGDTQYF
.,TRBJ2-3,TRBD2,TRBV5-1,TGCGCCAGCAGCCCAGGGACTAGCGGGGGCCTTCTCGATACGCAGTATTTT,CASSPGTSGGLLDTQYF
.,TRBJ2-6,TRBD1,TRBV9,TGTGCCAGCAGCGTAATTACAGGGGGCTCTGGGGCCAACGTCCTGACTTTC,CASSVITGGSGANVLTF
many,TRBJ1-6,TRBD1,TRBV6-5,TGTGCCAGCAGTTACGGGGGGGGACAGGGAGCGGATAATTCACCCCTCCACTTT,CASSYGGGQGADNSPLHF
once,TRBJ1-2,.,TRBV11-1,TGTGCCAGCAGCTTTAGCCGGCGGCGCACTGGCTACACCTTC,CASSFSRRRTGYTF
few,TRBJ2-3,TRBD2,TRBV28,TGTGCCAGCAGTTCTCAACCCGGACTAGCGGGGGGCTCAGGGGTCACAGATACGCAGTATTTT,CASSSQPGLAGGSGVTDTQYF
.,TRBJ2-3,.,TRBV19,TGTGCCAGTAGACTAGACATAGGCACAGATACGCAGTATTTT,CASRLDIGTDTQYF
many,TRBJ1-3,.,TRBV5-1,TGCGCCAGCAGCCCCCGAGGGGCCGATGGAGATGGAAACACCATATATTTT,CASSPRGADGDGNTIYF
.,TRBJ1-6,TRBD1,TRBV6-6,TGTGCCAGCAGTTATCCGGACAGGGGATCACCCCTCCACTTT,CASSYPDRGSPLHF
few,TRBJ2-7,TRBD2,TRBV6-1,TGTGCCAGCAGTGAAGGGCCTAGCGGGGGGTACGAGCAGTACTTC,CASSEGPSGGYEQYF
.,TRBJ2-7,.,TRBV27,TGTGCCAGCAGTTTAGGCCAGATAAACTACGAGCAGTACTTC,CASSLGQINYEQYF
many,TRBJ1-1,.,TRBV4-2,TGTGCCAGCAGCCGCCCCAGGGGAGGCACTGAAGCTTTCTTT,CASSRPRGGTEAFF
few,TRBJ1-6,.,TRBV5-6,TGTGCCAGCAGCTTATCGGTTTATTCACCCCTCCACTTT,CASSLSVYSPLHF
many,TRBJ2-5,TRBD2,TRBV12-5,TGTGCTAGTGGTTTGGTAATCGAGCGGGGGAACCAAGAGACCCAGTACTTC,CASGLVIERGNQETQYF
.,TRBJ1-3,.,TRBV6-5,TGTGCCAGCAGTCGGGGGAAGACAGGTTTCTCTGGAAACACCATATATTTT,CASSRGKTGFSGNTIYF
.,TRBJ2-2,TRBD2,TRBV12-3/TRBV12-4,TGTGCCAGCAGTTCCGGGACTAGTCGTACCGGGGAGCTGTTTTTT,CASSSGTSRTGELFF
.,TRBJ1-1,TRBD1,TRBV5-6,TGTGCCAGCAGCTTGAGAAACAGGGGTGTCACTGAAGCTTTCTTT,CASSLRNRGVTEAFF
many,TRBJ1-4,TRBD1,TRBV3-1,TGTGCCAGCAGCCTACTCCGACAGGGCCGAAATGAAAAACTGTTTTTT,CASSLLRQGRNEKLFF
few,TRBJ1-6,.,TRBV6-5,TGTGCCAGCAGTTACTCACTTGCCCCCGGGGTTTCCTCACCCCTCCACTTT,CASSYSLAPGVSSPLHF
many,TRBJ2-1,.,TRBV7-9,TGTGCCAGCAGATCTGGGAGAGTTGAGGATGAGCAGTTCTTC,CASRSGRVEDEQFF
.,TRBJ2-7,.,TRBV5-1,TGCGCCAGCAGCTTGTTCTACCCCCGGGGGGCGGGGGAGCAGTACTTC,CASSLFYPRGAGEQYF
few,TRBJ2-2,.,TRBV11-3,TGTGCCAGCAGCTGGACAGAAGCCGGGGAGCTGTTTTTT,CASSWTEAGELFF
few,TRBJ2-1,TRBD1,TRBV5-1,TGCGCCAGCAGCTCGCCGGGACAGGGAAGCAATGAGCAGTTCTTC,CASSSPGQGSNEQFF
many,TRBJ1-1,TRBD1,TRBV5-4,TGTGCCTCGAAGATACAGGGGGACACTGAAGCTTTCTTT,CASKIQGDTEAFF
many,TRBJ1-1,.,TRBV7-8,TGTGCCAGCAGCCAGATCCTGAACACTGAAGCTTTCTTT,CASSQILNTEAFF